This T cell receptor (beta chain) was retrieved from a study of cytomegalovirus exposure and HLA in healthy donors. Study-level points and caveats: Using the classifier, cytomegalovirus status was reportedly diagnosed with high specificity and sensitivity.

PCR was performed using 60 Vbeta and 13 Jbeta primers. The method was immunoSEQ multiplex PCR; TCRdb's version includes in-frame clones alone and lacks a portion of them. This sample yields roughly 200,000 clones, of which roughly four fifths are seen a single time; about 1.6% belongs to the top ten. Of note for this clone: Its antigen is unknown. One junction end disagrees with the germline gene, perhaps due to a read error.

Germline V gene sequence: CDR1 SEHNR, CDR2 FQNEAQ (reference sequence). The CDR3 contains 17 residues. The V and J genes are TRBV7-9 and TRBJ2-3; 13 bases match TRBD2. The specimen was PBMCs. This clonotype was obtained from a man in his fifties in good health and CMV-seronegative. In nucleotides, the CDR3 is TGTTCCAGCAGCCCCGGACTAGCGGGGGAGTACACAGATACGCAGTATTTT. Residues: CSSSPGLAGEYTDTQYF.